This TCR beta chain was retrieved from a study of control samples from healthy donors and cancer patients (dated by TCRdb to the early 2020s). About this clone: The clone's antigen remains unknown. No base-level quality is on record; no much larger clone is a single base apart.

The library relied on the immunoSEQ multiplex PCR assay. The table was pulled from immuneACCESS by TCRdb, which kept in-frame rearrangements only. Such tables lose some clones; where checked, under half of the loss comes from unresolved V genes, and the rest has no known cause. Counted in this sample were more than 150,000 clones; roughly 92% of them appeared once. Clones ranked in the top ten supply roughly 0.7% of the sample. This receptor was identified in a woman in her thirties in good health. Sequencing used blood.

Read as DNA, the sequence is TGCGCCAGCAGCCCGCCGAGGGTGGAAGAGACCCAGTACTTC. Translated, this gives CASSPPRVEETQYF. The chain employs TRBV5-1 and TRBJ2-5; the best D guess is TRBD2, with 5 bases matching. The trim is 4 bases for V and 3 bases for J, with a gap of 13 bases between the germline ends. The germline V gene encodes CDR1 SGHRS and CDR2 YFSETQ. From cysteine to phenylalanine, the CDR3 is 14 amino acids long. Only the CDR3 region is kept as DNA, spanning 42 bases read in frame from base 1.